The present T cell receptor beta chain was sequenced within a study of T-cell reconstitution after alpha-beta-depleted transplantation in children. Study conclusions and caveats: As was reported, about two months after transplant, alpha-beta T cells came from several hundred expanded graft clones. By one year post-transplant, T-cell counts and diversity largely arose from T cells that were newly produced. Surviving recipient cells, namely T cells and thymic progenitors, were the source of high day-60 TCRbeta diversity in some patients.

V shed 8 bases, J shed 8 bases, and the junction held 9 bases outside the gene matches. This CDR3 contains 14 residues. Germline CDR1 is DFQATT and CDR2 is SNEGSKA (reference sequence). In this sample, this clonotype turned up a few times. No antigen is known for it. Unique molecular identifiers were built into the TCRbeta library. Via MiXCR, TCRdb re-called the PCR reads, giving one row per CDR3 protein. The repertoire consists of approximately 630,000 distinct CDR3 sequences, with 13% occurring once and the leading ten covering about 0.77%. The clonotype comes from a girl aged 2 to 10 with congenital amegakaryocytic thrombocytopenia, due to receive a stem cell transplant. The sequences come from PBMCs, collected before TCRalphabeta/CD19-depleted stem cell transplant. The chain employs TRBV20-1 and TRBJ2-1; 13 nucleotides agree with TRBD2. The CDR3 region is CSNIGLAGVDEQFF. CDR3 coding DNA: TGCAGTAATATAGGACTAGCGGGAGTGGATGAGCAGTTCTTC.